These 11 T cell receptor beta chains were all obtained from the same sample, sequenced in a study of cytomegalovirus exposure and HLA in healthy donors. The PCR contained 60 Vbeta and 13 Jbeta primers. The repertoire was sequenced with immunoSEQ multiplex PCR; TCRdb's copy has only in-frame clones and lacks some. The table includes about 65,000 clones, 80% detected once. The sequencing input was PBMCs. The receptors originated from a woman aged 30 to 39 in good health and CMV-seronegative.

V and J are TRBV30 and TRBJ2-1; 7 bases are shared with TRBD2. J gave up 7 bases and V 3 bases, and 9 bases lay outside the gene matches. This CDR3 region has 14 residues. From germline, CDR1 is GTSNPN and CDR2 SVGIG (reference sequence). CDR3 in DNA: TGTGCCTGGAGCCCTTGGGGGGGTACAAATGAGCAGTTCTTC. It yields the protein CAWSPWGGTNEQFF.

Only a few counts were recorded for this clone. V is TRBV5-6 and J is TRBJ1-6; D gene unclear. Trimming shortened V by 0 bases and J by 7 bases, and 5 bases separated the two germline ends. Per the germline V gene, CDR1 is SGHDT and CDR2 is YYEEEE. The CDR3 totals 13 residues. CDR3 sequence (DNA): TGTGCCAGCAGCTTGGGGCGGAATTCACCCCTCCACTTT. It specifies CASSLGRNSPLHF.

The rearrangement joins TRBV10-1 to TRBJ2-3, with D perhaps TRBD1 (5 bases). This CDR3 contains 14 residues. With 0 bases removed from V and 3 bases from J, the gap between germline ends came to 7 bases. Germline-derived CDR1 and CDR2 are WNHNN and SYGVQD (reference sequence). CDR3 amino acids: CASSESQGTDTQYF. In DNA, the CDR3 is TGCGCCAGCAGTGAGTCCCAGGGAACAGATACGCAGTATTTT.

This chain connects TRBV9 to TRBJ2-7; 8 bases line up with TRBD2. This CDR3 is 15 amino acids long. Germline V gene data show CDR1 as SGDLS and CDR2 as YYNGEE. With 0 bases clipped from V and 7 bases from J, the junction kept 9 bases outside the gene matches. This CDR3 is CASSVVPAGVREQYF. The CDR3 DNA is TGTGCCAGCAGCGTAGTCCCAGCGGGGGTACGGGAGCAGTACTTC. Drawing the rest from reference TRBV9 and TRBJ2-7, the complete variable domain is DSGVTQTPKHLITATGQRVTLRCSPRSGDLSVYWYQQSLDQGLQFLIQYYNGEERAKGNILERFSAQQFPDLHSELNLSSLELGDSALYFCASSVVPAGVREQYFGPGTRLTVT.

This chain connects TRBV10-3 to TRBJ2-7; TRBD2 aligns across 7 bases. CDR1 ENHRY and CDR2 SYGVKD come from the germline V gene. Losses at the gene ends were 10 bases for V and 0 bases for J; bases not matched to a gene: 9. The CDR3 is 14 residues long. Here the CDR3 DNA reads TGTGCCACGATCAGCGGGATAAGCTCCTACGAGCAGTACTTC. It encodes CATISGISSYEQYF.

The chain employs TRBV7-2 and TRBJ1-1; no definite D call. V lost 4 bases to trimming and J lost 7 bases, with 13 bases between them. The CDR3 is made up of 13 amino acids. Germline CDR1 is SGHTA and CDR2 is FQGNSA. In DNA form, the CDR3 reads TGTGCCAGCAGCTCGTACCCTAGAGTTGAAGCTTTCTTT. Translated, it gives CASSSYPRVEAFF.

The chain joins TRBV18 to TRBJ1-6; D is possibly TRBD1 (5 bases). Trimming removed 6 bases at V and 5 bases at J, with 8 bases between. Germline V gene sequence: CDR1 KGHSH, CDR2 LQKENI. CDR3 size: 13 residues. The CDR3 DNA is TGTGCCAGCTCCCAAGGGGATAATTCACCCCTCCACTTT. Its protein is CASSQGDNSPLHF. Variable domain in full (rest from reference TRBV18 and TRBJ1-6): NAGVMQNPRHLVRRRGQEARLRCSPMKGHSHVYWYRQLPEEGLKFMVYLQKENIIDESGMPKERFSAEFPKEGPSILRIQQVVRGDSAAYFCASSQGDNSPLHFGNGTRLTVT.

The gene calls are TRBV7-8 and TRBJ2-7; 7 bases line up with TRBD2. The CDR3 sequence is 12 residues long. Germline trimming cut 5 bases from V and 4 bases from J; bases unmatched to any gene: 2. In germline, CDR1 is SGHVS, CDR2 FQNEAQ. DNA of the CDR3: TGTGCCAGCAGCCTTAGCGGGTACGAGCAGTACTTC. Protein sequence: CASSLSGYEQYF.

As to this clone: One end of the junction fails to match germline, which may point to a read error. This chain connects TRBV7-7 to TRBJ2-7; D possibly corresponds to TRBD2 (5 bases). The V gene's germline CDR1 is SSHAT and CDR2 FNYEAQ (reference sequence). The CDR3 contains 13 residues. This chain's CDR3 is CASSLASDYEQYF. CDR3 nucleotide sequence: TGTGCTAGCAGCTTAGCGTCAGACTACGAGCAGTACTTC.

V gene TRBV6-5 combines with J gene TRBJ2-3; tentative D call: TRBD2 (6 bases). The germline CDR1 and CDR2 sequences are MNHEY and SVGAGI. The CDR3 extends over 15 amino acids. Trimming removed 0 bases from V and 4 bases from J, with 11 bases in between. CDR3 protein: CASSYSSGFADTQYF. CDR3 sequence (DNA): TGTGCCAGCAGTTACTCGAGCGGGTTCGCAGATACGCAGTATTTT.

The chain employs TRBV4-3 and TRBJ1-2; D is undetermined. The CDR3 has 16 residues. Germline lookup yields CDR1 LGHNA and CDR2 YSLEER. Trimming took 2 bases from V and 4 from J, leaving 17 bases between them. The chain's CDR3 is CASSQNLLEARYGYTF. In nucleotides, the CDR3 is TGCGCCAGCAGCCAAAACTTACTGGAGGCCCGCTATGGCTACACCTTC.